Sequencing of this T cell receptor beta chain was carried out in a study of blood T cells in healthy people across ages. Study-level points and caveats: Long-lived donors carried more naive CD4+ cells and greater diversity than aged donors.

Only one count was recorded for this clonotype. The antigen is undetermined. The CDR3 has 16 residues. Germline V gives CDR1 MDHEN, CDR2 SYDVKM. Through a sample-barcoded 5' primer and a J-beta primer mix, a second PCR was run for 7 to 11 cycles. TCRdb reprocessed the 5' RACE reads with MiXCR, giving one entry per CDR3 protein. The profile shows around 1.5 million distinct CDR3 sequences, about 35% of them singletons. This clonotype originated in a woman aged 25 to 39 in good health. The chain recombines TRBV28 with TRBJ2-7; D might be TRBD2 (6 bases). The J call is in doubt because the DNA end fits TRBJ2-5 better. Material: blood. CDR3 in amino acids: CASRPSGRRELETQYF. In DNA, the CDR3 is TGTGCCAGCAGGCCCTCTGGGCGGAGGGAGTTGGAGACCCAGTACTTC.